This T cell receptor (beta chain) came from a study of blood T cells in healthy people across ages. J gave up 5 bases and V 4 bases, and 6 bases lay outside the gene matches. CDR3 size: 14 residues. Germline CDR1 reads SGHDT; CDR2 reads YYEEEE. Together with a sample-barcoded 5' primer, a J-beta primer mix was included in a second PCR lasting about 6 to 11 cycles. TCRdb re-called the 5' RACE reads with MiXCR, one entry per CDR3 protein. The table lists around 1,900,000 distinct CDR3 sequences, around 40% of them singletons. This sequence was found in a human donor in good health. This rearrangement joins TRBV5-6 to TRBJ2-3; 8 nucleotides line up with TRBD1. The specimen sequenced was blood. The CDR3 region is CASSAGQGRDTQYF. The CDR3 nucleotides are TGTGCCAGCAGCGCCGGACAGGGTAGAGATACGCAGTATTTT.